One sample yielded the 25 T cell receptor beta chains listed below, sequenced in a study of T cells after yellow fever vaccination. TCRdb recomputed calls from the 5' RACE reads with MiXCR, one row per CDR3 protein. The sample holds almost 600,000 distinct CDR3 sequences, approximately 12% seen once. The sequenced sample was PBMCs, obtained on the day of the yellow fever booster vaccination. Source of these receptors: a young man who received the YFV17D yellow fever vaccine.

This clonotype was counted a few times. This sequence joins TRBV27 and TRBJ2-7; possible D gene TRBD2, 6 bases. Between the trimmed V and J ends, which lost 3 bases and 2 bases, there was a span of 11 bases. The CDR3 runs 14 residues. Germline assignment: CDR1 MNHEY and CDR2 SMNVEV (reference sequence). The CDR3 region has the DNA TGTGCCAGCAGTTTGCTTAGCGGAGCCTACGAGCAGTACTTC. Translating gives CASSLLSGAYEQYF.

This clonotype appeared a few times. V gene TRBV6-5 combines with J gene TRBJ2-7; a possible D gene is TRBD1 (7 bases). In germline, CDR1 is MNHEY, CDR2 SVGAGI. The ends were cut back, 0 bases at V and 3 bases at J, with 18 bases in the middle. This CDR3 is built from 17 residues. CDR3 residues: CASSYSAGGTDHYEQYF. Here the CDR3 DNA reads TGTGCCAGCAGTTACTCGGCTGGCGGGACAGACCACTACGAGCAGTACTTC.

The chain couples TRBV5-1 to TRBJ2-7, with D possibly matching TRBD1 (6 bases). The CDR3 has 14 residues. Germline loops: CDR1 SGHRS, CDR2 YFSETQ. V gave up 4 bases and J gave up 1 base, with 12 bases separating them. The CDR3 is CASSKQQGSYEQYF. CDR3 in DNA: TGCGCCAGCAGCAAACAACAGGGATCCTACGAGCAGTACTTC.

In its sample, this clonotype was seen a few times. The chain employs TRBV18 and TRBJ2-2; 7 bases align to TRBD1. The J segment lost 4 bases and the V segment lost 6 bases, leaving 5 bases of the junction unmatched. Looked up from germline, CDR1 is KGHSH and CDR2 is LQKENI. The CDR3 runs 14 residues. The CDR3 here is CASSGQVRTGELFF. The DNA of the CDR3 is TGTGCCAGCTCTGGACAGGTCCGCACCGGGGAGCTGTTTTTT.

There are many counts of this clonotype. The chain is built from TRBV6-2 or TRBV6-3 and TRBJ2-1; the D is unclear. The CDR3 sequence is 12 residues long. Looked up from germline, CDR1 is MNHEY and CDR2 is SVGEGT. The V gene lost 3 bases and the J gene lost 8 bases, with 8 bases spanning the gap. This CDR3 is CASSYPGHEQFF. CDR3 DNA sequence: TGTGCCAGCAGTTATCCCGGCCATGAGCAGTTCTTC.

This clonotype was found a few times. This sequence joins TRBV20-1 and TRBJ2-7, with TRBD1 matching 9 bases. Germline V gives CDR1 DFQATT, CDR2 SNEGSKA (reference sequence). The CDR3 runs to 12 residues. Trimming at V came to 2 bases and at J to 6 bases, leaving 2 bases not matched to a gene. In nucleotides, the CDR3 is TGCAGTGCTAGAACGGACAGGGGCGAGCAGTACTTC. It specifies CSARTDRGEQYF.

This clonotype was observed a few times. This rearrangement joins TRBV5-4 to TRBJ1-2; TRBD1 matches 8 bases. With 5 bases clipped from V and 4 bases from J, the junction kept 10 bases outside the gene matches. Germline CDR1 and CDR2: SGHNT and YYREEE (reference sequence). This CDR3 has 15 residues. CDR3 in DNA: TGTGCCAGCAGACCGGCGGGACAGGCTGCCTATGGCTACACCTTC. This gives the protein CASRPAGQAAYGYTF.

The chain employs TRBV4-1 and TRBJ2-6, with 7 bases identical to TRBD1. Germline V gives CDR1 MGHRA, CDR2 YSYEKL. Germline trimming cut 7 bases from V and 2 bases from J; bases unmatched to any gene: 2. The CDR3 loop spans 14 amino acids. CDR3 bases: TGCGCCAGCACGACAGGGCCTGGGGCCAACGTCCTGACTTTC. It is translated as CASTTGPGANVLTF.

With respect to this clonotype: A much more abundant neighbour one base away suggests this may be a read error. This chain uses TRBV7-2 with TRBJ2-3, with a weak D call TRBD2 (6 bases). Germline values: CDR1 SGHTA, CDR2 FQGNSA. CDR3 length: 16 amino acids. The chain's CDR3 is CACSLMRGGNTDTQYF. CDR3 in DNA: TGTGCCTGCAGCTTAATGAGAGGAGGGAACACAGATACGCAGTATTTT.

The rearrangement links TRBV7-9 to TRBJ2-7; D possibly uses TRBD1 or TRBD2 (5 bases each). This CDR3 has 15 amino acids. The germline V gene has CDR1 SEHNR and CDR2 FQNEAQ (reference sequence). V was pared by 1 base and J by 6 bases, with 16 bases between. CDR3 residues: CASSLDGTLATEQYF. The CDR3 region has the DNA TGTGCCAGCAGCTTAGATGGGACGCTGGCCACCGAGCAGTACTTC.

CDR3 loop: CAWSNGQGANEQYF. CDR3 nucleotide sequence: TGTGCCTGGAGTAACGGTCAGGGGGCGAACGAGCAGTACTTC. The chain joins TRBV30 to TRBJ2-7, with TRBD1 matching 8 bases. Unmatched junction bases numbered 8, after V lost 2 bases and J lost 5 bases. The CDR3 has 14 amino acids. Looked up from germline, CDR1 is GTSNPN and CDR2 is SVGIG (reference sequence).

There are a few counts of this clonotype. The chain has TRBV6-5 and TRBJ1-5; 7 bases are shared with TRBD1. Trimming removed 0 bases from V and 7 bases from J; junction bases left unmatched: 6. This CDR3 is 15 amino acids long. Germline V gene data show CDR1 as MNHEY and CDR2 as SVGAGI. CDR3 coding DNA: TGTGCCAGCAGTTACTCGATAGGGGGCGGCCAGCCCCAGCATTTT. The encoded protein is CASSYSIGGGQPQHF.

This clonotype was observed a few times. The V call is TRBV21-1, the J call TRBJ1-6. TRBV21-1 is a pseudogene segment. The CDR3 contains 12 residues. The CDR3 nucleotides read TGTGCCAGAAGGGACGTTTATTCACCCCTCCACTTT. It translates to CARRDVYSPLHF.

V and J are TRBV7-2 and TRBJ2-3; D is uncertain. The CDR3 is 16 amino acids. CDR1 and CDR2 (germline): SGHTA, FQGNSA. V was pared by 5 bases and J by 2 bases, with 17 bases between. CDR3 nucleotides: TGTGCCAGCAGCCTGGTCGCAGCACTTTACACAGATACGCAGTATTTT. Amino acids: CASSLVAALYTDTQYF.

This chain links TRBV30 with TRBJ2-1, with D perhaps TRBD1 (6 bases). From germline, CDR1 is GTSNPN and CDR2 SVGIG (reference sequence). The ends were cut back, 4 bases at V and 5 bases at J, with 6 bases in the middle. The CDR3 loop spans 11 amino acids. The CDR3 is CAWTGDNEQFF. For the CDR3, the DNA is TGTGCCTGGACAGGGGACAATGAGCAGTTCTTC.

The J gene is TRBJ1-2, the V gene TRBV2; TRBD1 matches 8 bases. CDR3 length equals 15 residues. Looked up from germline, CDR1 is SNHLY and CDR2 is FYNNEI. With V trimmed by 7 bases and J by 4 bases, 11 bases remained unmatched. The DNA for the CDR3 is TGTGCCAGCACGGGTAATACAGGGGGTATCTATGGCTACACCTTC. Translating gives CASTGNTGGIYGYTF.

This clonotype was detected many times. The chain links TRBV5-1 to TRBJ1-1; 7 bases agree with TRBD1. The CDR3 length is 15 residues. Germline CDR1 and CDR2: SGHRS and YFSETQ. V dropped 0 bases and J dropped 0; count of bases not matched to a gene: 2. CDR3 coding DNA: TGCGCCAGCAGCTTGGCGGGACAGATGAACACTGAAGCTTTCTTT. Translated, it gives CASSLAGQMNTEAFF.

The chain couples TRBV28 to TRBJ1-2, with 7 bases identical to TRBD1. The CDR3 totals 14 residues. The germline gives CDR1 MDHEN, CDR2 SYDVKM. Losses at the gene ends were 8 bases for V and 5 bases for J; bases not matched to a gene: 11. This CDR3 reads CASLTRRDSYGYTF. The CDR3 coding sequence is TGTGCCAGCCTTACTAGGCGGGACAGTTATGGCTACACCTTC.

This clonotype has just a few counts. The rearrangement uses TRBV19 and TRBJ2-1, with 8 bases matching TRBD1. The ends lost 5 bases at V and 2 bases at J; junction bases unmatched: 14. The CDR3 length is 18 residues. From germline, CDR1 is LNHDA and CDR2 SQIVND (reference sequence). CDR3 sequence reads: CASSVPTGARIAYNEQFF. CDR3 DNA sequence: TGTGCCAGTAGTGTACCGACAGGGGCCCGAATAGCCTACAATGAGCAGTTCTTC.

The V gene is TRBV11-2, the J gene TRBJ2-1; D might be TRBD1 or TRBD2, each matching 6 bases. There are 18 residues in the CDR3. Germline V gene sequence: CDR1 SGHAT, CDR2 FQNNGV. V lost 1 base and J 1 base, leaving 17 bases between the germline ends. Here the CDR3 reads CASSLVGGGGLSYNEQFF. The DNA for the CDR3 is TGTGCCAGCAGCTTAGTTGGTGGAGGGGGACTTTCCTACAATGAGCAGTTCTTC.

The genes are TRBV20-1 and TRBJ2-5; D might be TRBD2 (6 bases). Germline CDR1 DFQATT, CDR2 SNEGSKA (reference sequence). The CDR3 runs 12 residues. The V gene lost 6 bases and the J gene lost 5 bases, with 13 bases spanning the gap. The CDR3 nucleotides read TGCAGTGCGGAATTAGGGAGGGAGACCCAGTACTTC. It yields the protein CSAELGRETQYF.

The CDR3 protein is CASSPPGLSTEAFF. Written as DNA, the CDR3 is TGTGCCAGCTCACCACCCGGGCTTAGCACTGAAGCTTTCTTT. The V and J genes are TRBV18 and TRBJ1-1; D is ambiguous. CDR3 size: 14 residues. Germline V gene sequence: CDR1 KGHSH, CDR2 LQKENI. Trimming took 0 bases from V and 4 from J, leaving 9 bases between them. The full variable domain, its missing parts supplied by reference TRBV18 and TRBJ1-1, is NAGVMQNPRHLVRRRGQEARLRCSPMKGHSHVYWYRQLPEEGLKFMVYLQKENIIDESGMPKERFSAEFPKEGPSILRIQQVVRGDSAAYFCASSPPGLSTEAFFGQGTRLTVV.

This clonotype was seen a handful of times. CDR3 amino acids: CASSSINTIYF. The CDR3 region has the DNA TGTGCCAGCAGCTCTATAAACACCATATATTTT. The chain uses TRBV7-2 and TRBJ1-3, with D unresolved. Trimming shortened V by 4 bases and J by 6 bases, and 4 bases separated the two germline ends. Germline V gene lookup returns CDR1 SGHTA and CDR2 FQGNSA. This CDR3 has 11 amino acids. The variable domain in full, completed from reference TRBV7-2 and TRBJ1-3, reads GAGVSQSPSNKVTEKGKDVELRCDPISGHTALYWYRQSLGQGLEFLIYFQGNSAPDKSGLPSDRFSAERTGGSVSTLTIQRTQQEDSAVYLCASSSINTIYFGEGSWLTVV.

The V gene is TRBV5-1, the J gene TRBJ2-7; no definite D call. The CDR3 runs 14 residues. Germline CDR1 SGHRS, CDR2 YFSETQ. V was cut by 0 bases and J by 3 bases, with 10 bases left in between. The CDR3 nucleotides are TGCGCCAGCAGCTTGGCCCCGGGTCACTACGAGCAGTACTTC. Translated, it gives CASSLAPGHYEQYF. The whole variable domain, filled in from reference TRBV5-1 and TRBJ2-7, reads KAGVTQTPRYLIKTRGQQVTLSCSPISGHRSVSWYQQTPGQGLQFLFEYFSETQRNKGNFPGRFSGRQFSNSRSEMNVSTLELGDSALYLCASSLAPGHYEQYFGPGTRLTVT.

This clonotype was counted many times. Here the CDR3 reads CASSLSYSTDTQYF. The CDR3 DNA follows: TGTGCCAGCAGTTTATCTTATAGCACAGATACGCAGTATTTT. The chain carries TRBV12-3 or TRBV12-4 and TRBJ2-3, with D hard to call. CDR3 length: 14 amino acids. V shed 2 bases and J shed 0 bases, with 6 bases lying between them.